This T cell receptor (beta chain) derives from a study of CD8 T cells in ankylosing spondylitis. Scientists made TCR beta libraries using quantitative 5'-RACE with molecular barcodes. TCRdb reprocessed the 5' RACE reads with MiXCR, giving one entry per CDR3 protein. The table includes 150,000 to 200,000 distinct CDR3 sequences, 9.5% to 13% detected once. Findings and caveats of the study: Reports say disease-linked clones showed up significantly more in matched ankylosing spondylitis synovial fluid. Earlier literature documents some of the motif variants in reactive arthritis synovial fluid and blood. Ankylosing spondylitis blood appeared to carry a characteristic TCR beta motif of eight or nine highly homologous variants.

From germline, CDR1 is SEHNR and CDR2 FQNEAQ (reference sequence). With 4 bases clipped from V and 0 bases from J, the junction kept 7 bases outside the gene matches. This CDR3 spans 17 amino acids. Notes on this clonotype: Antigen specificity is unknown.

This TCR derives from a male donor with ankylosing spondylitis or in good health (not recorded which). Sequenced sample: blood, either unsorted or a sorted T cell fraction (not recorded which). The chain couples TRBV7-9 to TRBJ1-1; 11 nucleotides line up with TRBD1. CDR3: CASSSGTGGWVNTEAFF. As DNA, the CDR3 is TGTGCCAGCAGCTCCGGGACAGGGGGTTGGGTGAACACTGAAGCTTTCTTT.